One and the same sample provided the 17 T cell receptor beta chains below, sequenced in a study of beta chain features in type 1 diabetes. The antigens these receptors bind are not known. Study-wide results and caveats: Within each of all four CD4+ subsets, Type 1 diabetes patients had TCRB CDR3s that were moderately but significantly shorter.

The authors reverse transcribed all of the isolated RNA, so sequencing captured expressed TCRB transcripts. Libraries were prepared by immunoSEQ multiplex PCR; TCRdb keeps only in-frame clonotypes and omits some of them. Among over 300,000 clones listed, 9.3% were seen once. The material sequenced was central memory CD4+ T cells from blood. These receptors were taken from a man between 25 and 39 years old with type 1 diabetes.

CDR3 DNA sequence: TGTGCCAGTAGTATCCGGGACAGGGCGCAGCCCCAGCATTTT. It codes for CASSIRDRAQPQHF. V is TRBV19 and J is TRBJ1-5, with 9 bases fitting TRBD1. CDR3 length equals 14 residues. Germline V lookup: CDR1 LNHDA, CDR2 SQIVND (reference sequence). V lost 3 bases and J lost 7; bases outside the gene matches: 4.

A few counts support this clone. The chain uses TRBV15 and TRBJ2-3; D gene ambiguous. CDR3 size: 14 residues. CDR1 and CDR2 from the germline V gene are LNHNV and YYDKDF (reference sequence). Trimming pared 0 bases from V and 3 bases from J, leaving 7 bases between. CDR3 sequence: CATSRDRPTDTQYF. In nucleotides, the CDR3 is TGTGCCACCAGCAGAGATCGACCTACAGATACGCAGTATTTT.

This sequence joins TRBV7-9 and TRBJ2-7; 8 bases are shared with TRBD1. The CDR3 is 14 amino acids. Germline loops: CDR1 SEHNR, CDR2 FQNEAQ (reference sequence). Unmatched junction bases numbered 8, after V lost 3 bases and J lost 7 bases. CDR3 residues: CASSLGQGADEQYF. The CDR3 coding sequence is TGTGCCAGCAGCTTGGGGCAGGGGGCCGATGAGCAGTACTTC.

This clone showed up just a few times. The V gene is TRBV25-1, the J gene TRBJ2-7, with TRBD2 identical over 11 bases. The ends lost 4 bases at V and 3 bases at J; junction bases unmatched: 8. Germline V gene sequence: CDR1 MGHDK, CDR2 SYGVNS. The CDR3 contains 16 residues. CDR3 in amino acids: CASSAIGTSGIYEQYF. CDR3 sequence (DNA): TGTGCCAGCAGTGCGATCGGGACTAGCGGCATCTACGAGCAGTACTTC.

In its sample, this clone was seen many times. The CDR3 here is CASSQDWQRRTDTQYF. In DNA, the CDR3 is TGCGCCAGCAGCCAAGATTGGCAGCGACGCACAGATACGCAGTATTTT. The rearrangement links TRBV4-3 to TRBJ2-3; D gene unclear. The germline V and J ends were trimmed by 0 bases and 1 base, with 11 bases remaining between them. Germline-derived CDR1 and CDR2 are LGHNA and YSLEER. The CDR3 length is 16 residues.

This rearrangement joins TRBV20-1 to TRBJ2-7, with TRBD2 as a possible D gene (5 bases). Germline-derived CDR1 and CDR2 are DFQATT and SNEGSKA (reference sequence). This CDR3 is 11 amino acids long. Trimming cost V 1 base and J 7 bases, with 8 bases left between them. CDR3 amino acids: CSARATGEQYF. The CDR3 nucleotides are TGCAGTGCTAGAGCGACGGGGGAGCAGTACTTC.

V is TRBV2 and J is TRBJ1-4; D unresolved. Germline V gene data show CDR1 as SNHLY and CDR2 as FYNNEI. The CDR3 contains 13 residues. The V end was cut by 4 bases, the J end by 4 bases, with 7 bases between. CDR3 in amino acids: CASSADGNEKLFF. The CDR3 region has the DNA TGTGCCAGCAGTGCGGACGGTAATGAAAAACTGTTTTTT.

This clone occurred a few times. This rearrangement joins TRBV7-9 to TRBJ2-5, with no clear D. Trimming stripped 6 bases from V and 4 bases from J, with 12 bases between. In germline, CDR1 is SEHNR, CDR2 FQNEAQ (reference sequence). The CDR3 spans 13 residues. The CDR3 here is CASSPGLGETQYF. The CDR3 coding sequence is TGTGCCAGCAGTCCCGGCCTGGGAGAGACCCAGTACTTC.

At least ten counts were recorded for this clone. This chain connects TRBV2 to TRBJ1-1; D is undetermined. The V and J ends lost 8 bases and 3 bases respectively, with 13 bases between them. The CDR3 has 13 amino acids. Germline CDR1 SNHLY, CDR2 FYNNEI. The chain's CDR3 is CASGYTMDTEAFF. CDR3 DNA sequence: TGTGCCAGCGGCTACACGATGGACACTGAAGCTTTCTTT.

The chain links TRBV10-1 to TRBJ1-6, with no clear D. Germline V gene data show CDR1 as WNHNN and CDR2 as SYGVQD (reference sequence). The CDR3 loop spans 14 amino acids. V lost 4 bases and J 8 bases, leaving 12 bases between the germline ends. This CDR3 is CASSAGPYDSPLHF. The CDR3 region has the DNA TGCGCCAGCAGTGCTGGGCCTTATGATTCACCCCTCCACTTT.

This clone was recorded a few times. The CDR3 sequence is CASSFGQGNSPLHF. DNA of the CDR3: TGTGCCAGCAGCTTCGGACAGGGTAATTCACCCCTCCACTTT. The rearrangement uses TRBV7-9 and TRBJ1-6, with 8 bases identical to TRBD1. The CDR3 is made up of 14 amino acids. CDR1 SEHNR and CDR2 FQNEAQ come from the germline V gene (reference sequence). The junction had 1 base not matched to a gene; V was cut back by 3 bases and J by 6 bases.

This clone was picked up many times. The chain uses TRBV11-2 and TRBJ2-3; D ambiguous. Germline V gives CDR1 SGHAT, CDR2 FQNNGV. Trimming took 5 bases from V and 7 from J, leaving 16 bases between them. The CDR3 contains 14 residues. The CDR3 sequence: CASSPENRPHTQYF. CDR3 DNA sequence: TGTGCCAGCAGCCCCGAGAACCGCCCCCATACGCAGTATTTT.

The V call is TRBV29-1, the J call TRBJ2-1, with D possibly TRBD1 on 5 matching bases. The CDR3 contains 13 residues. The germline CDR1 and CDR2 sequences are SQVTM and ANQGSEA. The germline V and J ends were trimmed by 5 bases and 0 bases, with 8 bases remaining between them. The CDR3 spells CSVRTSSYNEQFF. In nucleotides, the CDR3 is TGCAGCGTTCGGACAAGCTCCTACAATGAGCAGTTCTTC.

The chain is built from TRBV5-1 and TRBJ2-7, with 9 bases aligning to TRBD1. CDR1 and CDR2 (germline): SGHRS, YFSETQ. V lost 0 bases to trimming and J lost 5 bases; unmatched junction nucleotides: 3. This CDR3 is 14 amino acids long. The CDR3 loop reads CASSLEQGAHEQYF. The DNA of the CDR3 is TGCGCCAGCAGCTTGGAACAGGGGGCTCACGAGCAGTACTTC.

The chain combines TRBV29-1 with TRBJ2-7; 7 nucleotides align to TRBD2. The germline CDR1 and CDR2 sequences are SQVTM and ANQGSEA. Losses at the gene ends were 1 base for V and 0 bases for J; bases not matched to a gene: 9. This CDR3 region has 16 residues. This CDR3 reads CSVEGGGRQSSYEQYF. The CDR3 DNA is TGCAGCGTTGAAGGGGGCGGGAGACAGAGCTCCTACGAGCAGTACTTC.

The chain uses TRBV7-9 and TRBJ1-4; TRBD1 matches at 9 bases. V shed 5 bases, J shed 8 bases, and the junction held 3 bases outside the gene matches. Germline V lookup: CDR1 SEHNR, CDR2 FQNEAQ (reference sequence). This CDR3 has 13 amino acids. The CDR3 DNA sequence: TGTGCCAGCAGCGGACAGGGGAGGGAAAAACTGTTTTTT. Translating gives CASSGQGREKLFF. Using reference TRBV7-9 and TRBJ1-4 for the parts outside the CDR3, the full variable domain is DTGVSQNPRHKITKRGQNVTFRCDPISEHNRLYWYRQTLGQGPEFLTYFQNEAQLEKSRLLSDRFSAERPKGSFSTLEIQRTEQGDSAMYLCASSGQGREKLFFGSGTQLSVL.

This clone occurred a few times. The chain is built from TRBV27 and TRBJ2-2, with D maybe TRBD1 (6 bases). V lost 5 bases, J lost 4 bases, and 17 bases lay in between. CDR1 and CDR2 from the germline V gene are MNHEY and SMNVEV (reference sequence). The CDR3 is 16 amino acids. The DNA of the CDR3 is TGTGCCAGCAGTCCGACCCGGACAGAGGGCACCGGGGAGCTGTTTTTT. It codes for CASSPTRTEGTGELFF.